Each of the 32 T cell receptor beta chains below was sequenced from the same sample in a study of blood T cell repertoires in COVID-19. Some clones are missing from TCRdb's copy, which holds only in-frame ones; the method was immunoSEQ multiplex PCR. The data show tens of thousands of clones, 89% seen once. The specimen was peripheral blood. The receptors here all came from a woman aged 45-65 years with active COVID-19.

The rearrangement uses TRBV12-3 or TRBV12-4 and TRBJ2-3; D is undetermined. CDR3 size: 13 residues. Trimming took 3 bases from V and 2 from J, leaving 6 bases between them. CDR3 coding DNA: TGTGCCAGCAGTTTCATGGCCACAGATACGCAGTATTTT. The encoded protein is CASSFMATDTQYF.

This sequence joins TRBV9 and TRBJ2-7; 15 bases align to TRBD2. V lost 4 bases and J lost 5; bases outside the gene matches: 7. This CDR3 has 16 amino acids. CDR1 SGDLS and CDR2 YYNGEE come from the germline V gene. The CDR3 sequence: CASSTGGLAGGNEQYF. As DNA, the CDR3 is TGTGCCAGCAGCACAGGCGGACTAGCGGGAGGGAACGAGCAGTACTTC.

V gene TRBV20-1 combines with J gene TRBJ1-6; D unclear. V was trimmed by 6 bases and J by 10 bases, leaving 10 bases between them. Germline CDR1 is DFQATT and CDR2 is SNEGSKA (reference sequence). The CDR3 totals 11 residues. CDR3 DNA sequence: TGCAGTGCCCACAGCCTCTCACCCCTCCACTTT. Amino acid sequence: CSAHSLSPLHF.

This clone was counted only a few times. The chain employs TRBV4-2 and TRBJ2-3; 10 bases are shared with TRBD2. CDR1 is LGHNA, CDR2 YNFKEQ, per germline. Trimming at V came to 4 bases and at J to 4 bases, leaving 11 bases not matched to a gene. There are 17 residues in the CDR3. CDR3 nucleotide sequence: TGTGCCAGCAGCCTAGCGGGAGGTGGTTTTAGCGCAGATACGCAGTATTTT. This translates into CASSLAGGGFSADTQYF.

Regarding this clone: Different DNA sequences within this sample yield the same CDR3. The V and J genes are TRBV9 and TRBJ1-2; no clear D. V was shortened by 0 bases and J by 2 bases, with 5 bases between the two germline ends. Per the germline V gene, CDR1 is SGDLS and CDR2 is YYNGEE. This CDR3 has 13 residues. DNA of the CDR3: TGTGCCAGCAGCGTAGACAGAAACTATGGCTACACCTTC. It encodes CASSVDRNYGYTF. Using reference TRBV9 and TRBJ1-2 for the parts outside the CDR3, the full variable domain is DSGVTQTPKHLITATGQRVTLRCSPRSGDLSVYWYQQSLDQGLQFLIQYYNGEERAKGNILERFSAQQFPDLHSELNLSSLELGDSALYFCASSVDRNYGYTFGSGTRLTVV.

The rearrangement uses TRBV10-1 and TRBJ2-5; 11 bases map to TRBD2. The CDR3 is 16 residues long. Germline loops: CDR1 WNHNN, CDR2 SYGVQD (reference sequence). J was trimmed by 4 bases and V by 4 bases; bases with no gene match: 8. CDR3 sequence: CASSAGTSGGGETQYF. CDR3 DNA: TGCGCCAGCAGTGCTGGGACTAGCGGAGGGGGAGAGACCCAGTACTTC.

The chain uses TRBV6-1 and TRBJ1-6; 7 nucleotides align to TRBD1. Trimming took 0 bases from V and 5 from J; bases not matched to a gene: 1. CDR3 size: 15 residues. The germline V gene has CDR1 MNHNS and CDR2 SASEGT. CDR3 protein: CASSEATGNNSPLHF. In nucleotides, the CDR3 is TGTGCCAGCAGTGAAGCGACAGGGAATAATTCACCCCTCCACTTT.

The chain carries TRBV7-9 and TRBJ1-1; D remains ambiguous. Trimming cost V 5 bases and J 1 base, with 5 bases left between them. CDR3 length: 12 residues. Germline V CDR1 and CDR2: SEHNR, FQNEAQ (reference sequence). The CDR3 loop is CASSESNTEAFF. The CDR3 region has the DNA TGTGCCAGCAGCGAGTCGAACACTGAAGCTTTCTTT.

The chain combines TRBV11-2 with TRBJ2-7, with 10 bases identical to TRBD1. The CDR3 is made up of 19 amino acids. Germline CDR1 and CDR2: SGHAT and FQNNGV. The trim removed 1 base at V and 7 bases at J, leaving 19 bases unmatched. The CDR3 coding sequence is TGTGCCAGCAGCTTAGTGTCGTATGGTTCGGGACAGGGGACGGGGGAGCAGTACTTC. Translating gives CASSLVSYGSGQGTGEQYF.

The V call is TRBV28, the J call TRBJ2-6; D unclear. V shed 8 bases and J shed 0 bases, with 8 bases lying between them. Germline-derived CDR1 and CDR2 are MDHEN and SYDVKM. CDR3 length: 14 residues. The CDR3 bases are TGTGCCAGCTTCTCCGTCTCTGGGGCCAACGTCCTGACTTTC. Its protein product is CASFSVSGANVLTF.

V gene TRBV27 combines with J gene TRBJ1-5, with TRBD1 matching over 8 bases. This CDR3 region has 17 residues. Unmatched junction bases numbered 10, after V lost 6 bases and J lost 0 bases. Germline-derived CDR1 and CDR2 are MNHEY and SMNVEV (reference sequence). The CDR3 is CASRSDRGTISNQPQHF. CDR3 nucleotide sequence: TGTGCCAGCAGATCTGACAGGGGTACCATTAGCAATCAGCCCCAGCATTTT.

The rearrangement links TRBV5-5 to TRBJ1-4; D possibly corresponds to TRBD1 (6 bases). Germline values: CDR1 SGHKS, CDR2 YYEKEE (reference sequence). The CDR3 is 14 amino acids. Between the trimmed V and J ends, which lost 2 bases and 5 bases, there was a span of 10 bases. Written as DNA, the CDR3 is TGTGCCAGCAGCTTCCAGGGGACGAATGAAAAACTGTTTTTT. Amino acid sequence: CASSFQGTNEKLFF.

This chain uses TRBV5-1 with TRBJ1-2, with 7 bases aligning to TRBD1. This CDR3 contains 14 residues. Germline CDR1 reads SGHRS; CDR2 reads YFSETQ. V was clipped by 3 bases and J by 7 bases; unmatched bases: 9. The CDR3 reads CASSYRQGGSGYTF. In DNA form, the CDR3 reads TGCGCCAGCAGCTATCGACAGGGTGGGAGTGGCTACACCTTC.

This clone was detected only a few times. The chain recombines TRBV29-1 with TRBJ2-7; no clear D. V was shortened by 3 bases and J by 8 bases, with 11 bases between the two germline ends. The CDR3 contains 11 residues. Per germline, CDR1 SQVTM and CDR2 ANQGSEA. CDR3: CSVDVSTKQYF. CDR3 nucleotide sequence: TGCAGCGTTGACGTCTCTACGAAGCAGTACTTC.

This sequence joins TRBV7-9 and TRBJ1-1; D is unresolved. Germline CDR1 and CDR2: SEHNR and FQNEAQ (reference sequence). The CDR3 consists of 11 residues. Trimming shortened V by 5 bases and J by 3 bases, and 4 bases separated the two germline ends. CDR3 sequence: CASSVYTEAFF. CDR3 bases: TGTGCCAGCAGCGTATACACTGAAGCTTTCTTT.

The V gene is TRBV5-6, the J gene TRBJ1-5; D is undetermined. V was cut by 4 bases and J by 0 bases, with 11 bases left in between. The CDR3 runs to 15 residues. The germline V gene has CDR1 SGHDT and CDR2 YYEEEE. As DNA, the CDR3 is TGTGCCAGCAGCACGGGAGCATATAGCAATCAGCCCCAGCATTTT. Translation gives CASSTGAYSNQPQHF.

The rearrangement joins TRBV7-3 to TRBJ2-2; 12 positions match TRBD1. Germline trimming cut 2 bases from V and 6 bases from J; bases unmatched to any gene: 4. This CDR3 comprises 16 residues. CDR1 and CDR2 (germline): SGHTA, FQGTGA. The chain's CDR3 is CASSLDRDRGPGELFF. In DNA, the CDR3 is TGTGCCAGCAGCTTAGACCGGGACAGGGGGCCCGGGGAGCTGTTTTTT.

This clone was detected once. The chain is built from TRBV19 and TRBJ1-5; D is undetermined. Germline V gene lookup returns CDR1 LNHDA and CDR2 SQIVND (reference sequence). This CDR3 comprises 17 residues. Trimming removed 6 bases from V and 0 bases from J, with 18 bases in between. CDR3 residues: CASRRISLRASNQPQHF. CDR3 sequence (DNA): TGTGCCAGTAGGAGAATAAGTTTGAGGGCTAGCAATCAGCCCCAGCATTTT.

This chain joins TRBV28 and TRBJ1-5; 7 bases match TRBD1. V trimming: 2 bases; J trimming: 2 bases; junction bases outside the gene matches: 3. Germline CDR1 and CDR2: MDHEN and SYDVKM. The CDR3 has 15 residues. CDR3: CASSLPGQGNQPQHF. The CDR3 DNA sequence: TGTGCCAGCAGTTTACCTGGACAGGGCAATCAGCCCCAGCATTTT.

V and J are TRBV19 and TRBJ1-5; D may be TRBD1 (5 bases). The CDR3 contains 14 residues. The germline V gene has CDR1 LNHDA and CDR2 SQIVND (reference sequence). Trimming stripped 4 bases from V and 1 base from J, with 8 bases between. This chain's CDR3 is CASSTRQSNQPQHF. CDR3 in DNA: TGTGCCAGTAGTACTAGACAGAGCAATCAGCCCCAGCATTTT. The full variable domain, rest sourced from reference TRBV19 and TRBJ1-5, is DGGITQSPKYLFRKEGQNVTLSCEQNLNHDAMYWYRQDPGQGLRLIYYSQIVNDFQKGDIAEGYSVSREKKESFPLTVTSAQKNPTAFYLCASSTRQSNQPQHFGDGTRLSIL.

V gene TRBV25-1 combines with J gene TRBJ1-2; D not certain. Trimming stripped 5 bases from V and 7 bases from J, with 8 bases between. The CDR3 has 11 amino acids. Germline V CDR1 and CDR2: MGHDK, SYGVNS. CDR3 protein: CASSPGLGYTF. The CDR3 nucleotides read TGTGCCAGCAGTCCCGGTCTTGGCTACACCTTC.

The J gene is TRBJ2-1, the V gene TRBV5-1; TRBD2 agrees at 10 bases. The CDR3 spans 16 residues. Germline lookup yields CDR1 SGHRS and CDR2 YFSETQ. Losses at the gene ends were 2 bases for V and 3 bases for J; bases not matched to a gene: 5. The CDR3 sequence is CASSLAGGGDYNEQFF. CDR3 nucleotide sequence: TGCGCCAGCAGCTTAGCGGGAGGGGGGGACTACAATGAGCAGTTCTTC.

V and J are TRBV30 and TRBJ2-1, with TRBD2 as a possible D gene (5 bases). Germline V gives CDR1 GTSNPN, CDR2 SVGIG (reference sequence). This CDR3 is 11 amino acids long. Trimming cost V 1 base and J 10 bases, with 8 bases left between them. The CDR3 DNA reads as TGTGCCTGGAGTGACCAGCGGGAGCAGTTCTTC. Amino acids: CAWSDQREQFF. The variable domain in full, completed from reference TRBV30 and TRBJ2-1, reads SQTIHQWPATLVQPVGSPLSLECTVEGTSNPNLYWYRQAAGRGLQLLFYSVGIGQISSEVPQNLSASRPQDRQFILSSKKLLLSDSGFYLCAWSDQREQFFGPGTRLTVL.

The rearrangement joins TRBV30 to TRBJ2-7, with D possibly being TRBD2 (6 bases). Germline CDR1 and CDR2: GTSNPN and SVGIG (reference sequence). Trimming left V 4 bases short and J 1 base short, with 14 bases between. This CDR3 comprises 14 residues. DNA of the CDR3: TGTGCCTGGACTGATGGGACTTTTTCCTACGAGCAGTACTTC. This encodes CAWTDGTFSYEQYF.

Of note for this clone: Distinct nucleotide sequences in the sample also encode this CDR3. The chain couples TRBV9 to TRBJ2-5; tentative D call: TRBD2 (7 bases). V was clipped by 0 bases and J by 5 bases, with 14 bases between them. This CDR3 is 15 amino acids long. The germline CDR1 and CDR2 sequences are SGDLS and YYNGEE. Here the CDR3 reads CASSVAGGRGETQYF. In DNA, the CDR3 is TGTGCCAGCAGCGTAGCCGGGGGGCGCGGGGAGACCCAGTACTTC.

The J gene is TRBJ2-3, the V gene TRBV19; weak D call: TRBD2 (6 bases). The V gene lost 3 bases and the J gene lost 2 bases, with 12 bases spanning the gap. Germline CDR1 is LNHDA and CDR2 is SQIVND (reference sequence). The CDR3 extends over 15 amino acids. CDR3 protein: CASSIVSGTTDTQYF. Written as DNA, the CDR3 is TGTGCCAGTAGTATCGTTAGCGGAACCACAGATACGCAGTATTTT.

The rearrangement joins TRBV24-1 to TRBJ2-1; a possible D gene is TRBD2 (6 bases). Trimming pared 8 bases from V and 0 bases from J, leaving 37 bases between. The CDR3 is made up of 23 amino acids. Germline V lookup: CDR1 KGHDR, CDR2 SFDVKD. CDR3 protein: CATIQPSLTSESLRGSSYNEQFF. For the CDR3, the DNA is TGTGCCACCATCCAACCGTCCTTAACAAGCGAATCCCTACGGGGGAGCTCCTACAATGAGCAGTTCTTC.

The V and J genes are TRBV2 and TRBJ2-6, with 9 bases aligning to TRBD2. With 7 bases clipped from V and 0 bases from J, the junction kept 7 bases outside the gene matches. Germline CDR1 reads SNHLY; CDR2 reads FYNNEI. The CDR3 covers 17 residues. For the CDR3, the DNA is TGTGCCAGCACAGTACTAGCGGGTATCTCTGGGGCCAACGTCCTGACTTTC. Translation: CASTVLAGISGANVLTF.

The genes are TRBV27 and TRBJ2-7; D is unclear. The length of the CDR3 is 13 residues. Trimming pared 3 bases from V and 2 bases from J, leaving 8 bases between. Looked up from germline, CDR1 is MNHEY and CDR2 is SMNVEV (reference sequence). The CDR3 bases are TGTGCCAGCAGTTTCACTAACCCCTACGAGCAGTACTTC. Translating gives CASSFTNPYEQYF.

The chain carries TRBV12-5 and TRBJ1-3; D is possibly TRBD1 (6 bases). Trimming stripped 6 bases from V and 0 bases from J, with 15 bases between. This CDR3 is 16 amino acids long. CDR1 is LGHNT, CDR2 FRNRAP, per germline. CDR3 residues: CASGAGGQSSGNTIYF. The CDR3 DNA reads TGTGCTAGTGGGGCCGGGGGGCAGAGCTCTGGAAACACCATATATTTT.

The chain is built from TRBV6-5 and TRBJ1-3; D perhaps matches TRBD1 (6 bases). V gave up 2 bases and J gave up 7 bases, with 6 bases separating them. Germline V gene lookup returns CDR1 MNHEY and CDR2 SVGAGI. This CDR3 spans 12 amino acids. DNA of the CDR3: TGTGCCAGCAGTTACGGGGGCAACACCATATATTTT. This encodes CASSYGGNTIYF.

The rearrangement links TRBV9 to TRBJ2-7; perhaps TRBD1 as D (6 bases). Germline V gene data show CDR1 as SGDLS and CDR2 as YYNGEE. The CDR3 is 12 amino acids. V was pared by 3 bases and J by 7 bases, with 11 bases between. Here the CDR3 reads CASSEGQSEQYF. The CDR3 DNA follows: TGTGCCAGCAGCGAAGGACAGTCGGAGCAGTACTTC.